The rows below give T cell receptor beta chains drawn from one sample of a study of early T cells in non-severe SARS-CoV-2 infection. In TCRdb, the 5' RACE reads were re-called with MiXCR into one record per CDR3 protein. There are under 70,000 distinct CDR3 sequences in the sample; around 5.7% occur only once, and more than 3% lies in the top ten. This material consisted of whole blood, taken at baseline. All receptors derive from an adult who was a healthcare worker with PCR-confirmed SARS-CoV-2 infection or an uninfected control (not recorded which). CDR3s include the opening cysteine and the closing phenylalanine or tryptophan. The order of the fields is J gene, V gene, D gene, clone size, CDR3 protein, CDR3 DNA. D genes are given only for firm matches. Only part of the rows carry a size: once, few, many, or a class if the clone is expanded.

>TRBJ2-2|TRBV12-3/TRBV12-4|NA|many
CASSPPGTNTGELFF
TGTGCCAGCAGTCCGCCTGGGACGAACACCGGGGAGCTGTTTTTT
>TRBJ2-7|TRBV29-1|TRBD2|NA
CSVLAGTSWEQYF
TGCAGCGTTCTAGCGGGGACCTCTTGGGAGCAGTACTTC
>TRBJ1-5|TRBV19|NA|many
CASKREGGSNQPQHF
TGTGCCAGTAAGCGAGAAGGCGGAAGCAATCAGCCCCAGCATTTT
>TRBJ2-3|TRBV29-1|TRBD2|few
CSVSGLAGVNTDTQYF
TGCAGCGTTTCAGGACTAGCGGGAGTCAACACAGATACGCAGTATTTT
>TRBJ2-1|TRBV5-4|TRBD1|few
CASSRDSEQFF
TGTGCCAGCAGCCGGGACAGCGAGCAGTTCTTC
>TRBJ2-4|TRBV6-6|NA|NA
CASSYENIQYF
TGTGCCAGCAGTTACGAAAACATTCAGTACTTC
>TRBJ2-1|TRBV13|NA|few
CASSLRSGDSGAYNEQFF
TGTGCCAGCAGCTTAAGATCTGGGGATAGCGGTGCCTACAATGAGCAGTTCTTC
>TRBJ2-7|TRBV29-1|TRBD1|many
CSAAGQDEQYF
TGCAGCGCTGCGGGACAGGACGAGCAGTACTTC
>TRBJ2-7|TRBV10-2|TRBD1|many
CASSLGQSFYEQYF
TGCGCCAGCAGCTTGGGACAGAGCTTCTACGAGCAGTACTTC
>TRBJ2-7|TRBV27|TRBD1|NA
CASSPDRGLPSRYEQYF
TGTGCCAGCAGCCCCGACAGGGGGCTTCCCTCCCGCTACGAGCAGTACTTC
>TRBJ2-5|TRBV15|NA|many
CATSRDIQETQYF
TGTGCCACCAGTCGGGACATCCAAGAGACCCAGTACTTC
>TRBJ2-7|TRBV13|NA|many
CASSHRDRTTRGYEQYF
TGTGCCAGCAGCCACCGGGACAGAACAACGCGGGGCTACGAGCAGTACTTC
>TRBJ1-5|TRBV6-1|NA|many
CASSEIPPQHF
TGTGCCAGCAGTGAAATCCCGCCCCAGCATTTT
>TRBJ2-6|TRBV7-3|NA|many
CASSLTSGAGANVLTF
TGTGCCAGCAGCTTAACGTCCGGGGCTGGGGCCAACGTCCTGACTTTC
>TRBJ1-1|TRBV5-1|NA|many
CASSLGATEYTEAFF
TGCGCCAGCAGCTTAGGGGCCACCGAATACACTGAAGCTTTCTTT
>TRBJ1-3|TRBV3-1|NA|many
CASSRPRTAGNTIYF
TGTGCCAGCAGCCGCCCACGGACAGCTGGAAACACCATATATTTT
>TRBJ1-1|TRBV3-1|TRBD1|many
CASSQVSGQGAFF
TGTGCCAGCAGCCAGGTCTCGGGACAGGGAGCTTTCTTT
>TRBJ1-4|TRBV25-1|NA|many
CASSGPARGWEKANEKLFF
TGTGCCAGCAGTGGACCTGCGAGGGGGTGGGAAAAGGCTAATGAAAAACTGTTTTTT
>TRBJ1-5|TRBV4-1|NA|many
CASSRMGQGWKRSNQPQHF
TGCGCCAGCAGCCGAATGGGTCAGGGGTGGAAGAGGAGCAATCAGCCCCAGCATTTT
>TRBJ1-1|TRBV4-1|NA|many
CASSQVGLRNTEAFF
TGCGCCAGCAGCCAAGTAGGACTCCGGAACACTGAAGCTTTCTTT
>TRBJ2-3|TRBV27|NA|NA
CASKRTSTSTQYF
TGTGCCAGCAAACGGACGTCCACAAGTACGCAGTATTTT
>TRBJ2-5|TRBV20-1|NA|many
CSAPGHRRQETQYF
TGCAGTGCCCCGGGTCACAGGCGACAAGAGACCCAGTACTTC
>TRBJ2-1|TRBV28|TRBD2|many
CASSLPPGLGQPNEQFF
TGTGCCAGCAGTTTGCCCCCGGGACTAGGGCAACCCAATGAGCAGTTCTTC
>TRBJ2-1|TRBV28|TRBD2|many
CASTPGGRIYNEQFF
TGTGCCAGCACCCCGGGCGGGAGAATCTACAATGAGCAGTTCTTC
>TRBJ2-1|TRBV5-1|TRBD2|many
CASSLFRPSGDNEQFF
TGCGCCAGCAGCTTGTTTAGGCCTAGCGGCGACAATGAGCAGTTCTTC
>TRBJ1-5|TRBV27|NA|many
CASSLVGDQPQHF
TGTGCCAGCAGTTTAGTAGGGGATCAGCCCCAGCATTTT
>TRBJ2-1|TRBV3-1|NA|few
CASSQEVEVSLPPSSYNEQFF
TGTGCCAGCAGCCAAGAGGTAGAAGTAAGCTTGCCCCCTAGCTCCTACAATGAGCAGTTCTTC
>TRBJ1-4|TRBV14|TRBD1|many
CASSQVREVGTVNEKLFF
TGTGCCAGCAGCCAAGTTAGGGAAGTCGGGACAGTCAATGAAAAACTGTTTTTT
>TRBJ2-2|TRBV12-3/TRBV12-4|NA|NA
CASSFQATGELFF
TGTGCCAGCAGTTTCCAGGCCACCGGGGAGCTGTTTTTT
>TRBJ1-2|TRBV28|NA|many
CASSYMAGYTF
TGTGCCAGCAGTTATATGGCAGGCTACACCTTC
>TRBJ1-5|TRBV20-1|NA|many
CSAREGRRSDSNQPQHF
TGCAGTGCTAGAGAGGGCCGAAGGTCAGATAGCAATCAGCCCCAGCATTTT
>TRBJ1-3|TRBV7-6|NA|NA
CASSLGRAAPGNTIYF
TGTGCCAGCAGCTTAGGTCGTGCGGCTCCTGGAAACACCATATATTTT
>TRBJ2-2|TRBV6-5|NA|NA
CASKIGRNTGELFF
TGTGCCAGCAAAATAGGGCGGAACACCGGGGAGCTGTTTTTT